This T cell receptor beta chain was identified in a study of vaccination effects on CD4 cells after COVID-19 (dated by TCRdb to between 2020 and 2023). Background for the entire study: Post-vaccine samples across the study were collected a median of 72 days after the second dose, with a range of 14 to 241. In both COVID-19 convalescent patients and infection-naive vaccine recipients, the study compared SARS-CoV-2 spike-specific CD4+ TCR repertoires from before mRNA vaccination with those from after it. A total of 9 to 11 COVID-19 convalescent patients and a handful of SARS-CoV-2-naive healthy vaccine recipients were included in the full study. Cultures from other donors in the study were sequenced with the Oncomine TCR Beta short-read assay on an Illumina iSeq 100. Study-level results and caveats: Marked clonal contraction was observed in both infection-induced and vaccine-induced clones at late post-vaccination timepoints, consistent with waning T cell responses. The study was limited by a small number of convalescent patients, and early post-infection timepoints were lacking. In healthy vaccine recipients, vaccine-induced clones were almost all SARS-CoV-2 mono-reactive, with only 1 of 255 cross-reactive with common cold coronaviruses.

The method was the immunoSEQ multiplex PCR assay. DNA from the CD4+ T cells that had been cultured and isolated underwent TCR beta CDR3 sequencing. In the source study's methods: The analysis removed non-productive TCR sequences, trimmed reads to the CDR3 region, and retained only CDR3s that were 7 or more amino acids long. The MANAFEST web app was used to identify antigen-specific clonotypes by comparing expansion in peptide wells with expansion in reference cultures. To be called positive, a clone needed expansion at FDR<0.05 compared with the reference and with all other wells, an odds ratio greater than 5, and a frequency greater than 0.1% in two replicate wells. A clonotype was called cross-reactive if it was significantly expanded both in SARS-CoV-2 spike wells and in at least one common cold coronavirus spike condition. CDR3 similarity was assessed by Levenshtein distance with the stringdist R package, and unrooted trees were built with ape in R 3.6.1. Here the immuneACCESS table is served through TCRdb, limited to in-frame sequences with V and J called. Missing clones are a known gap in these copies; in checked studies unresolved V genes cover under half, and the rest lacks a known reason. The D gene and trimming were derived from the DNA, and the V and J assignments and clone size from that table. The sample yields tens of thousands of clones; around 78% were counted once. About 1.2% of the sample rests with the top ten.

The CDR3 starts with the cysteine, ends with the phenylalanine, and has 13 residues. Of the read, only the CDR3 DNA is kept; its 39 bases are in frame from base 1. V lost 3 bases and J lost 4 bases; the stretch between them is 7 bases long. In the ViraFEST assay, PBMC were stimulated with viral peptide pools, and TCR sequencing was then used to find antigen-specific CD4+ T cell clonotypes based on their expansion. After about 9 days of culture, CD4+ T cells were isolated with the EasySep CD4+ T cell isolation kit. Participants received two doses of either the BNT162b2 or the mRNA-1273 mRNA SARS-CoV-2 vaccine. Healthy vaccine recipients had no prior SARS-CoV-2 infection, confirmed by negative nucleocapsid antibodies before and after vaccination. Some 2 million PBMC per well were cultured with approximately 10 ug/ml peptides in IMDM containing around 4.6% human AB serum, approximately 9.1 IU/ml IL-2 and gentamicin. Half of the culture medium was replaced with fresh IL-2-containing medium on days 3 and 7. Each peptide stimulation condition was cultured in triplicate wells unless otherwise noted. Using Ficoll-Paque Plus gradient centrifugation, PBMC were separated from whole blood and then either used fresh or cryopreserved at -140C. Overlapping peptide pools spanned the spike proteins of SARS-CoV-2 and the common cold coronaviruses HCoV-NL63, HCoV-OC43 and HCoV-229E. The QIAamp micro DNA kit was used to extract genomic DNA from the cultured CD4+ T cells.

As regards this clone: Its binding antigen is unknown. Base quality data are lacking; no much larger clone is found one base away.

This TCR derives from a human donor who received a COVID-19 vaccine. The sequence links TRBV12-3 or TRBV12-4 to TRBJ2-1; no D gene call is confident. Source: CD4+ T cells from PBMCs cultured with HCoV-229E spike peptides, taken after COVID-19 vaccination. The cell subset or site label corresponds to: HCoV-229E spike overlapping peptide pool stimulation. The base sequence is TGTGCCAGCAGTTTCGGGCCTTACAATGAGCAGTTCTTC. This yields the protein CASSFGPYNEQFF.